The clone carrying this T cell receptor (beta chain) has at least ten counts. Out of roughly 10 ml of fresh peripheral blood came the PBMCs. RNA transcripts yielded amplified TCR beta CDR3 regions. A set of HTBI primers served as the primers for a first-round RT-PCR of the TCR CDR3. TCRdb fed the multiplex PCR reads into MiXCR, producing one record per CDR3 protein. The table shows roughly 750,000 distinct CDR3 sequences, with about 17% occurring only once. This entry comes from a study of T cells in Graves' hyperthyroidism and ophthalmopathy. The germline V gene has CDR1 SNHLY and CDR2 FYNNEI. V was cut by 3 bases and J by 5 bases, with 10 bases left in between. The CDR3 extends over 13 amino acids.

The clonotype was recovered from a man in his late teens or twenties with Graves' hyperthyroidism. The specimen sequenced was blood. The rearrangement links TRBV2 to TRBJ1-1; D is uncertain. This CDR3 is CASSEEPGTEAFF. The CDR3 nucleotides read TGTGCCAGCAGTGAGGAGCCTGGGACTGAAGCTTTCTTT.